This T cell receptor beta chain was retrieved from a study of T-cell memory formation after mild COVID-19. Background on the study: TCR clusters mostly belonged to single donors.

Overall study results and limits: Contracting CD4+ clones were located mainly in CM and EM, and CD8+ clones in EMRA. Certain responding clones were present in pre-infection memory, suggesting participation of cross-reactive memory. What remained unconfirmed was the SARS-CoV-2 specificity of second-wave clones peaking on day 37.

Of note for this clonotype: Its antigen is as yet unknown.

TCRdb reprocessed the 5' RACE reads via MiXCR and lists one record per CDR3 protein. This sample yields roughly 510,000 distinct CDR3 sequences, of which around 16% are seen a single time; 8.1% belongs to the top ten. This CDR3 contains 15 residues. Germline CDR1 and CDR2: KGHSH and LQKENI. V dropped 3 bases and J dropped 3 bases, with 14 bases sitting between them. What was sequenced was PBMCs or a T cell subset sorted from them (not recorded which). The receptor was derived from an adult woman who had mild COVID-19 (a few samples of this study predate the infection). Cell type and time point are not known. V and J are TRBV18 and TRBJ1-1; a possible D gene is TRBD1 (6 bases). Here the CDR3 reads CASSPQQGGDTEAFF. CDR3 nucleotides: TGTGCCAGCTCACCTCAACAGGGTGGGGACACTGAAGCTTTCTTT. Full variable domain (outside the CDR3, taken from reference TRBV18 and TRBJ1-1): NAGVMQNPRHLVRRRGQEARLRCSPMKGHSHVYWYRQLPEEGLKFMVYLQKENIIDESGMPKERFSAEFPKEGPSILRIQQVVRGDSAAYFCASSPQQGGDTEAFFGQGTRLTVV.